This T cell receptor beta chain derives from a study of Graves' ophthalmopathy and Graves' hyperthyroidism (dated by TCRdb to 2016 to 2018). For the study in its entirety: Peripheral blood was collected at initial diagnosis, prior to any treatment. In several hyperthyroidism patients, the T-cell repertoire of thyroid tissue was compared with the T-cell repertoire of blood. To explore V-J signatures distinguishing ophthalmopathy from hyperthyroidism, a discovery set of around 100 patients (about 43 ophthalmopathy, 55 to 60 stable hyperthyroidism) was enrolled. To tell Graves' ophthalmopathy apart from Graves' hyperthyroidism, and to predict which patients would progress to ophthalmopathy, the study relied on TCR beta repertoire signatures. An independent validation cohort was composed of fewer than 20 hyperthyroidism patients and around 16 patients who later progressed from hyperthyroidism to ophthalmopathy. Following sampling, methimazole starting at 30 mg daily was administered to hyperthyroidism patients, and high-dose intravenous methylprednisolone was administered to ophthalmopathy patients. In total, some 140 blood samples were TCR-sequenced: approximately 42 ophthalmopathy, over 70 hyperthyroidism and approximately 17 hyperthyroidism-to-ophthalmopathy patients. General conclusions and limits of the study: Most expanded thyroid clonotypes with a frequency above 0.001 also appeared in blood, which suggests that blood repertoires may reflect the immune response in the thyroid. In validation, the model predicted ophthalmopathy progression with about 64% sensitivity and about 73% specificity; 12 predicted patients were CT-confirmed with GO in a median of 6.5 months. In cross-validation, the 13-signature model distinguished ophthalmopathy from stable hyperthyroidism with around 86% sensitivity and about 81% specificity, while in the test set the corresponding values were approximately 79% and 70%. No statistical method was used to set the sample size in advance, and the investigators knew which group each participant was assigned to.

Patients with ophthalmopathy had moderately to severely active disease, with a Clinical Activity Score of 3 or more, a NOSPECS grade of 4 or more, and a disease duration of less than 3 months. Patients with other autoimmune diseases, uncontrolled infections, pregnancy or lactation were excluded. Diagnosis relied on clinical symptoms, serum thyroxine, TRAb, thyroid ultrasound and orbital computed tomography. Ficoll-Paque density gradient centrifugation was used to isolate PBMCs from 9.5 to 10 ml of fresh peripheral blood. Trizol reagent was used to extract the total RNA, and its quality was then checked on an Agilent 2100 Bioanalyzer. Cut back by 5 bases and 0 bases, the V and J ends lie 17 bases apart. Spanning cysteine to phenylalanine, the CDR3 consists of 18 amino acids. Only the CDR3 DNA stays, 54 bases, in frame from base 1. According to the germline V gene (reference sequence), CDR1 reads SEHNR and CDR2 reads FQNEAQ.

Notes on this clonotype: What this receptor recognizes is not known. No base quality values were provided; no much bigger clone lies one nucleotide off.

For repertoire sequencing, TCR beta CDR3 regions were amplified from RNA transcripts. The first round was an RT-PCR using HTBI primers with the Qiagen OneStep RT-PCR kit, and this first round was followed by a second-round multiplex PCR, then size selection and purification. Libraries were sequenced on an Illumina HiSeq2000 using paired-end 100 bp reads. As for the original processing: SOAPnuke was used to process the reads, removing any read that contained adapters or uncalled bases, had a mean Phred below 15, or lacked an exact match to the constant primer or identifier. High-quality paired reads were merged with COPE v1.2.5. Unique nucleotide sequences were defined as clonotypes and aligned to IMGT TRB V, D and J references using MiTCR v1.1. Only V-J combinations with frequency above 0.0001 were analysed, covering over 98% of repertoires. For each V-J combination, a TCR clonal expansion and chaos score was defined as the ratio of F50 clonal expansion to chaos observed in the TCRdist matrix. Welch's t-statistics and random forest were used to reduce features to some 13 V-J combinations, which were fed into a naive Bayes classifier. Thyroid-blood repertoire similarity was quantified with the Morisita-Horn index. TCRdb reprocessing: public reads trimmed at Q25 with fastp, clones called with MiXCR, in-frame beta chains kept. A single entry per CDR3 protein holds the most common genes and DNA from its merged rows. TCRdb's processing, not the study's, gives the V and J calls here. The table for this sample lists roughly 700,000 distinct CDR3 sequences; 35% to 50% of them were counted only once. 44% of the sample comes from the top ten.

The V gene is TRBV7-9 and the J gene is TRBJ2-6, with the D segment identity uncertain. The sample comprised peripheral blood. This receptor was obtained from an adult man with Graves' ophthalmopathy. The CDR3 protein: CASSHYRDLVSGANVLTF. The DNA sequence is TGTGCCAGCAGCCATTACCGAGATCTAGTCTCTGGGGCCAACGTCCTGACTTTC.